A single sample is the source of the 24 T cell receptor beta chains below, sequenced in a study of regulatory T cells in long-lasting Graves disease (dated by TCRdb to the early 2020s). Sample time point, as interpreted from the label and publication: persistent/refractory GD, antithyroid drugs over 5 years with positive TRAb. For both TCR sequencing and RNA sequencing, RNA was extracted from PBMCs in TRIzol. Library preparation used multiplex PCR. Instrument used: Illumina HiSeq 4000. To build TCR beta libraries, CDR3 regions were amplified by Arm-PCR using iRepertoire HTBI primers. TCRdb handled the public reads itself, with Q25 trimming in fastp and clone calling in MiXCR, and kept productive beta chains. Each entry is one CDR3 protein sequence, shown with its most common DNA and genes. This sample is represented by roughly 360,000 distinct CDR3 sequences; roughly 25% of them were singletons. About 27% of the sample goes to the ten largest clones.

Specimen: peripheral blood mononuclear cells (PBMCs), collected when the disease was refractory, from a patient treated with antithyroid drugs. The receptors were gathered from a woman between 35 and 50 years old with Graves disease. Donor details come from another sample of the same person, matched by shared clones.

CDR3 amino acids: CASSSGNYGYTF. The CDR3 region has the DNA TGCGCCAGCAGCTCCGGGAACTATGGCTACACCTTC. The chain carries TRBV5-1 and TRBJ1-2; no reliable D call. V was clipped by 3 bases and J by 2 bases, with 5 bases between them. The CDR3 is 12 residues long. Germline lookup yields CDR1 SGHRS and CDR2 YFSETQ.

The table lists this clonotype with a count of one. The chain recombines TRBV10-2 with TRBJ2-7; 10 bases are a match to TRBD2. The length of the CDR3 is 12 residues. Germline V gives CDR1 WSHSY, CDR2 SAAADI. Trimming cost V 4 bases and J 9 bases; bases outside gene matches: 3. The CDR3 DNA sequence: TGCGCCAGCAGTGGACTAGCGGGCCGGCAGTACTTC. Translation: CASSGLAGRQYF.

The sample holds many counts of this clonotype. In DNA, the CDR3 is TGTGCCAGCAGTTACTGGGCAGGAGGGCAGCCCCAGCATTTT. Its protein product is CASSYWAGGQPQHF. The V call is TRBV6-5, the J call TRBJ1-5; D ambiguous. Germline CDR1 reads MNHEY; CDR2 reads SVGAGI. The CDR3 runs to 14 residues. V was clipped by 1 base and J by 7 bases, with 11 bases between them.

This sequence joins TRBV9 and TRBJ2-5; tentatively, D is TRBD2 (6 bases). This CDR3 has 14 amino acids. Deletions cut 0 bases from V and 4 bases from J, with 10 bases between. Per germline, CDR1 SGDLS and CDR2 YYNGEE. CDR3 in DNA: TGTGCCAGCAGCGTAGAAGGCGGGGTAGAGACCCAGTACTTC. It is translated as CASSVEGGVETQYF.

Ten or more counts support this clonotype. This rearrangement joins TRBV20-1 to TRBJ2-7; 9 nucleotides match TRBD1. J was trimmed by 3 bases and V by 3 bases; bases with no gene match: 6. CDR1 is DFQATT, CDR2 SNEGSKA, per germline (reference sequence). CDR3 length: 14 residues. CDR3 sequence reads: CSASRRDRVYEQYF. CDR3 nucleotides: TGCAGTGCTAGTAGGCGGGACAGGGTCTACGAGCAGTACTTC.

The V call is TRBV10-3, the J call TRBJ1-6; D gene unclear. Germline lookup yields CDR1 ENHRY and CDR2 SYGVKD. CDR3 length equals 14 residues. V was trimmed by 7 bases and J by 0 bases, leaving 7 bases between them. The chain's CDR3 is CAIKEGSYNSPLHF. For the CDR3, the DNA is TGTGCCATCAAAGAGGGCTCCTATAATTCACCCCTCCACTTT.

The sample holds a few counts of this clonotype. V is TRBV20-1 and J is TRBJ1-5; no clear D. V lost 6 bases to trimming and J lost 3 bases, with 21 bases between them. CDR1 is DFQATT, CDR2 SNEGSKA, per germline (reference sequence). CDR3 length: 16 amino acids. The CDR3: CSATPILRTSNQPQHF. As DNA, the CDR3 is TGCAGTGCAACGCCGATTCTCAGAACCTCCAATCAGCCCCAGCATTTT.

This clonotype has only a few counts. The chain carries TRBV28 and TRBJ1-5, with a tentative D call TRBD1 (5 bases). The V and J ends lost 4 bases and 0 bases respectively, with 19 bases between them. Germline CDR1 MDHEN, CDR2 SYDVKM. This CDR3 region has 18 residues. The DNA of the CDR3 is TGTGCCAGCAGTTCCGTTGAAAGGGGTCCTTATAGCAATCAGCCCCAGCATTTT. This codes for CASSSVERGPYSNQPQHF.

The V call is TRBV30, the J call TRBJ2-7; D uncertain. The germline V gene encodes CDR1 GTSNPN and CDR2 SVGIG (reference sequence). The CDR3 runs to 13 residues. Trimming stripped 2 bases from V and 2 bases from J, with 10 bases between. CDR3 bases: TGTGCCTGGAGTTGGAACATCGCCTACGAGCAGTACTTC. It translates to CAWSWNIAYEQYF.

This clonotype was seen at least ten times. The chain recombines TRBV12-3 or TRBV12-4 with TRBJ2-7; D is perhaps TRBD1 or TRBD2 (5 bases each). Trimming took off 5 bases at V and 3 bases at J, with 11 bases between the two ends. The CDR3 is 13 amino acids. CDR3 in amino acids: CASSPGRYYEQYF. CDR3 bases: TGTGCCAGCAGTCCGGGACGGTACTACGAGCAGTACTTC.

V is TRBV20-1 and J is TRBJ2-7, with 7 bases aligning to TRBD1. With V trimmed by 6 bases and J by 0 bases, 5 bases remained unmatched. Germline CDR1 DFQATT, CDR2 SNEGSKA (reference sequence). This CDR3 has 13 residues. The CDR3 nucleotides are TGCAGTGCCGAGGGACAGAGCTCCTACGAGCAGTACTTC. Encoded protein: CSAEGQSSYEQYF.

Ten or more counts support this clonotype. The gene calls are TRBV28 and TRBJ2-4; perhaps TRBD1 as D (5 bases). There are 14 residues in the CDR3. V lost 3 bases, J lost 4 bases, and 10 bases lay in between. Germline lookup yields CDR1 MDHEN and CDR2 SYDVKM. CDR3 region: CASSFWGPKNIQYF. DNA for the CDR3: TGTGCCAGCAGTTTTTGGGGCCCAAAAAACATTCAGTACTTC.

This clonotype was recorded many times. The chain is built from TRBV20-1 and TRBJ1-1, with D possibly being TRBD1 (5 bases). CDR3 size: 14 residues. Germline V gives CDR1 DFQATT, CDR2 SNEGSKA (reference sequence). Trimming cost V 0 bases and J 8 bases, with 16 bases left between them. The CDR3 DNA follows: TGCAGTGCTAGAGAGCCGGCAGGGAAAGGAGAAGCTTTCTTT. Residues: CSAREPAGKGEAFF.

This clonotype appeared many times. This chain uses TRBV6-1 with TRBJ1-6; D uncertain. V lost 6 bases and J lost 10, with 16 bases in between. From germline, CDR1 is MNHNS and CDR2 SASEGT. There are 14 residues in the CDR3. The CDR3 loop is CASRPQVFGSPLHF. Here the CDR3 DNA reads TGTGCCAGCAGACCTCAGGTTTTTGGATCACCCCTCCACTTT.

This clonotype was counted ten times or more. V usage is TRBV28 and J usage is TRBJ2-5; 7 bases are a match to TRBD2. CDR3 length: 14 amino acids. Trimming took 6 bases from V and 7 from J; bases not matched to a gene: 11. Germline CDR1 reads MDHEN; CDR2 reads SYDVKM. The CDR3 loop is CASSNLAGSGTQYF. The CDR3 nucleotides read TGTGCCAGCAGCAATTTAGCGGGTTCGGGGACCCAGTACTTC.

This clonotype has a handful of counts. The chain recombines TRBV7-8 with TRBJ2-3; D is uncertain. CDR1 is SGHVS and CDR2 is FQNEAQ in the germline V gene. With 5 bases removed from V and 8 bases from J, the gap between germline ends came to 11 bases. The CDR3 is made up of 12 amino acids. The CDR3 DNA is TGTGCCAGCAGCCTTTATTATTTTACGCAGTATTTT. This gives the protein CASSLYYFTQYF.

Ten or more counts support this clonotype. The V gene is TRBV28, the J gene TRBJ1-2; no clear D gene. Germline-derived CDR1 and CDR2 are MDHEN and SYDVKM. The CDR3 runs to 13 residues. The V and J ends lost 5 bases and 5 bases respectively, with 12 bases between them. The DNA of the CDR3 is TGTGCCAGCAGTCAAACAGAGAGGTATGGCTACACCTTC. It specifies CASSQTERYGYTF.

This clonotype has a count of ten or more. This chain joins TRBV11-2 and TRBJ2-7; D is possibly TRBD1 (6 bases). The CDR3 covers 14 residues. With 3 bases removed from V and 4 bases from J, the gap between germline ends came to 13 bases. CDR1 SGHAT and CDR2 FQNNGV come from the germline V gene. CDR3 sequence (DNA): TGTGCCAGCAGCTTGGCACAGGGCTCATACGAGCAGTACTTC. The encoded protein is CASSLAQGSYEQYF.

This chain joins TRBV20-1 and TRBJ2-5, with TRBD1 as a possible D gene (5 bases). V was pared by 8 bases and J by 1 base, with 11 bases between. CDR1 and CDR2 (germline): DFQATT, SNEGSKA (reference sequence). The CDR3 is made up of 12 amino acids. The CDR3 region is CSTTGFQETQYF. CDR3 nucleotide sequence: TGCAGTACAACAGGATTCCAAGAGACCCAGTACTTC.

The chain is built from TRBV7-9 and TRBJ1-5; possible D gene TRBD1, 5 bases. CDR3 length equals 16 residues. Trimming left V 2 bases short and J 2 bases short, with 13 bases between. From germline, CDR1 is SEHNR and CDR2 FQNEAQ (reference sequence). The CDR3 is CASSLTGVYGNQPQHF. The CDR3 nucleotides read TGTGCCAGCAGCTTAACGGGGGTCTATGGCAATCAGCCCCAGCATTTT.

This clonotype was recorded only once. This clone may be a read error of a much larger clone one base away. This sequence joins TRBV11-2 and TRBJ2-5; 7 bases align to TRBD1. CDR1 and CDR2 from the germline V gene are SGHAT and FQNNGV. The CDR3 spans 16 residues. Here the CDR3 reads CAGSFGQAFYQETQYF. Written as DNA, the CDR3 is TGTGCCGGCAGCTTTGGACAGGCCTTTTACCAAGAGACCCAGTACTTC.

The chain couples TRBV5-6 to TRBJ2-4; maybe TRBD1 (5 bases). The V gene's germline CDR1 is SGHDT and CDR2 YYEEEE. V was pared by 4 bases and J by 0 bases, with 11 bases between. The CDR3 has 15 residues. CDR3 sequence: CASSTRTRAKNIQYF. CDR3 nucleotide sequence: TGTGCCAGCAGCACCCGGACACGAGCCAAAAACATTCAGTACTTC.

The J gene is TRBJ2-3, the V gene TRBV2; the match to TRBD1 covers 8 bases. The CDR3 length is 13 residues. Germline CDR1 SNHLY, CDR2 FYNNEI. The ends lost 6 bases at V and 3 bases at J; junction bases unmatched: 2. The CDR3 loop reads CASRQGVTDTQYF. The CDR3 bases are TGTGCCAGCAGACAGGGGGTGACAGATACGCAGTATTTT.

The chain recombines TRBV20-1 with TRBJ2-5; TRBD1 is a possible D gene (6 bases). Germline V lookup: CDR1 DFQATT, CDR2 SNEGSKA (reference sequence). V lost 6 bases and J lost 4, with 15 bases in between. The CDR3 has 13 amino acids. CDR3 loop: CSASSEGGETQYF. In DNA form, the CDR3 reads TGCAGTGCGAGCTCGGAAGGGGGAGAGACCCAGTACTTC.